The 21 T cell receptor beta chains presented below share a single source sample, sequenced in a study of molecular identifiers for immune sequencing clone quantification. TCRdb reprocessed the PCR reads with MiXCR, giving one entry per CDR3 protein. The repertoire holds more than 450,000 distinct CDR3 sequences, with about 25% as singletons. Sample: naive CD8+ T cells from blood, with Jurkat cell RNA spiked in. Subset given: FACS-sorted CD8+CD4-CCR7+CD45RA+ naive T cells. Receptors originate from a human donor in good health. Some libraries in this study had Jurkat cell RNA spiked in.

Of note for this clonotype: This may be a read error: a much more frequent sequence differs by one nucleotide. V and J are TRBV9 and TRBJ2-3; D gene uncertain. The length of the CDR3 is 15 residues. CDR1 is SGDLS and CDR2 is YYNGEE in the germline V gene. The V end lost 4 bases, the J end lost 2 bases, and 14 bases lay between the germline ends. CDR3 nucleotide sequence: TGTGCCAGCAGCCCTGGGGTGGCGTCCACAGATACGCAGTATTTT. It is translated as CASSPGVASTDTQYF.

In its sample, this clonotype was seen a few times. CDR3 residues: CASSPASLQNTEAFF. The CDR3 coding sequence is TGTGCCAGCAGCCCCGCATCGTTACAGAACACTGAAGCTTTCTTT. The chain recombines TRBV27 with TRBJ1-1; unclear D gene. Trimming shortened V by 6 bases and J by 1 base, and 15 bases separated the two germline ends. Per the germline V gene, CDR1 is MNHEY and CDR2 is SMNVEV (reference sequence). The CDR3 contains 15 residues.

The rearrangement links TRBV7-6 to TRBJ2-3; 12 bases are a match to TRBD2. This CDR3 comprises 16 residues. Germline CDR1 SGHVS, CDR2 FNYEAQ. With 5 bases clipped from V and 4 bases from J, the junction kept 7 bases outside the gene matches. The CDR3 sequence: CASSRGLAGTADTQYF. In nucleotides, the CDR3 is TGTGCCAGCAGCAGGGGACTAGCGGGTACGGCAGATACGCAGTATTTT.

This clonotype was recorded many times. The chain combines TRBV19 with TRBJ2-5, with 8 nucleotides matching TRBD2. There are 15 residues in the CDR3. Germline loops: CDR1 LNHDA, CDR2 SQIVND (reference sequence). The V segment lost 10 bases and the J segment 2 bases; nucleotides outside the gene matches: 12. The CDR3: CATSPGAGGQETQYF. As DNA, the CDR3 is TGTGCCACCAGTCCAGGGGCGGGGGGACAAGAGACCCAGTACTTC.

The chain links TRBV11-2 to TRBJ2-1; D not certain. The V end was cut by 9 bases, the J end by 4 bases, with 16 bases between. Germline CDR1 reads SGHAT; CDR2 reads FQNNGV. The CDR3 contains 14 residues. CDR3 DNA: TGTGCCAGAAGCCAAACAACAAATTACAATGAGCAGTTCTTC. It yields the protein CARSQTTNYNEQFF.

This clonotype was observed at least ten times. The CDR3 bases are TGCGCCAGCAGCCGTGACCGGACAGACCCCTACGAGCAGTACTTC. Translated: CASSRDRTDPYEQYF. The chain links TRBV5-1 to TRBJ2-7; D perhaps matches TRBD1 (6 bases). The CDR3 has 15 residues. CDR1 is SGHRS and CDR2 is YFSETQ in the germline V gene. The V end lost 4 bases, the J end lost 2 bases, and 16 bases lay between the germline ends.

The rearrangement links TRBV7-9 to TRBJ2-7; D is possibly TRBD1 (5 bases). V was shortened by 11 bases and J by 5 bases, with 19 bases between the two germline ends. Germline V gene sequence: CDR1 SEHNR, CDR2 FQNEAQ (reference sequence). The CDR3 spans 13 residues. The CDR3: CADSLARGNEQYF. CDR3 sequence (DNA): TGTGCCGACAGCTTAGCCCGAGGTAACGAGCAGTACTTC.

The CDR3 sequence is CSARDLRIGQGGLYEQYF. The CDR3 DNA sequence: TGCAGTGCTAGAGATCTCCGAATCGGACAGGGCGGCCTTTACGAGCAGTACTTC. The chain is built from TRBV20-1 and TRBJ2-7; 8 bases fit TRBD1. CDR1 DFQATT and CDR2 SNEGSKA come from the germline V gene (reference sequence). The J segment lost 4 bases and the V segment lost 0 bases, leaving 17 bases of the junction unmatched. There are 18 residues in the CDR3.

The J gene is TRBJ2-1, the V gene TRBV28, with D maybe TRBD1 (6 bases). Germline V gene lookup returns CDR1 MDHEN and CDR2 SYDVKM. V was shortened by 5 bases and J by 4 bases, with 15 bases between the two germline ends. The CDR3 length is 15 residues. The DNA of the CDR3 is TGTGCCAGCAGTCCAGGGGTGGGTCCTTACAATGAGCAGTTCTTC. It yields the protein CASSPGVGPYNEQFF.

As DNA, the CDR3 is TGTGCCAGCAGACTGACAGGGACGGAGACCCAGTACTTC. It codes for CASRLTGTETQYF. The V and J genes are TRBV14 and TRBJ2-5; the match to TRBD1 covers 7 bases. V shed 6 bases, J shed 5 bases, and the junction held 6 bases outside the gene matches. Looked up from germline, CDR1 is SGHDN and CDR2 is FVKESK. The CDR3 runs to 13 residues.

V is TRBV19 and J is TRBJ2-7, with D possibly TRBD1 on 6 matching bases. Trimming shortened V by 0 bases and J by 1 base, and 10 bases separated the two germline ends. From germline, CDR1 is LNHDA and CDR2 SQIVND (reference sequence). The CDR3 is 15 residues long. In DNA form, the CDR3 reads TGTGCCAGTAGTATAGATATGGGGGCGTCCTACGAGCAGTACTTC. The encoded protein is CASSIDMGASYEQYF.

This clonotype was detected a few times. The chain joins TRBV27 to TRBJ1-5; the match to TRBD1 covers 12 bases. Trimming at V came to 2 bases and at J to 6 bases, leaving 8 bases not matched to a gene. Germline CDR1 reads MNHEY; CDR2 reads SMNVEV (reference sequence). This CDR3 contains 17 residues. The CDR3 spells CASSLRGTGGHGQPQHF. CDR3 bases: TGTGCCAGCAGTTTACGGGGGACAGGGGGCCATGGTCAGCCCCAGCATTTT.

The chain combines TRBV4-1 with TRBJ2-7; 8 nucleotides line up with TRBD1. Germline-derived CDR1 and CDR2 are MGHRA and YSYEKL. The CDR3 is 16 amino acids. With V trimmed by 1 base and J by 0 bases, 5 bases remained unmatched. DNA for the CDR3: TGCGCCAGCAGCCAAGTGCTCGGGACAGGCTCCTACGAGCAGTACTTC. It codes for CASSQVLGTGSYEQYF.

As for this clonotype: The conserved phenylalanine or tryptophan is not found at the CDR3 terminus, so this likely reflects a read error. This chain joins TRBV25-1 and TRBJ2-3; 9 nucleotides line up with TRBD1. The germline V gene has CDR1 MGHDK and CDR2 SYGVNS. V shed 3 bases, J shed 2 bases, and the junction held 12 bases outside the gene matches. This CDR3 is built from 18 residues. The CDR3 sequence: CASSDLGPGTGTTDTQYS. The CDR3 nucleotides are TGTGCCAGCAGTGACCTGGGTCCCGGGACAGGGACCACAGATACGCAGTATTCT.

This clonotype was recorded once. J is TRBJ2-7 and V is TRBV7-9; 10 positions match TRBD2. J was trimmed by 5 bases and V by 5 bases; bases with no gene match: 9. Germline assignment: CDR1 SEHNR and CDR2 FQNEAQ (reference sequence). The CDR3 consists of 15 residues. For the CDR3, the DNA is TGTGCCAGCAGCCCCAGCGGGACTAGCGTGAACGAGCAGTACTTC. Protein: CASSPSGTSVNEQYF.

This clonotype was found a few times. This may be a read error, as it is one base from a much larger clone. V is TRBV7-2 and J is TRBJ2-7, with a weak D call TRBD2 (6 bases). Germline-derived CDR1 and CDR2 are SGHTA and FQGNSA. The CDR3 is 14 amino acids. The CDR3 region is CASSLATVPHEQYF. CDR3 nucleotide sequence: TGTGCCAGCAGCCTAGCGACGGTTCCGCACGAGCAGTACTTC.

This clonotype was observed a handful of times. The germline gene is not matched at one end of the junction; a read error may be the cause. CDR3 amino acids: CASSPTGFDNQPQRF. DNA of the CDR3: TGTGCCAGCAGCCCGACAGGGTTTGACAATCAGCCCCAGCGTTTT. This chain connects TRBV7-9 to TRBJ1-5, with 7 bases lining up with TRBD1. The CDR3 totals 15 residues. Germline V lookup: CDR1 SEHNR, CDR2 FQNEAQ (reference sequence).

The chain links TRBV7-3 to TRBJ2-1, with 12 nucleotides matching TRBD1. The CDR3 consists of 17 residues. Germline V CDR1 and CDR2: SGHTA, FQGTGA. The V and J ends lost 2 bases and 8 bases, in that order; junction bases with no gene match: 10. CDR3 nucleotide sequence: TGTGCCAGCAGCTTAGGGACAGGGGGCCCGATACGTGATGAGCAGTTCTTC. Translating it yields CASSLGTGGPIRDEQFF. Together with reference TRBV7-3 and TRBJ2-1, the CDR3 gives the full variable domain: GAGVSQTPSNKVTEKGKYVELRCDPISGHTALYWYRQSLGQGPEFLIYFQGTGAADDSGLPNDRFFAVRPEGSVSTLKIQRTERGDSAVYLCASSLGTGGPIRDEQFFGPGTRLTVL.

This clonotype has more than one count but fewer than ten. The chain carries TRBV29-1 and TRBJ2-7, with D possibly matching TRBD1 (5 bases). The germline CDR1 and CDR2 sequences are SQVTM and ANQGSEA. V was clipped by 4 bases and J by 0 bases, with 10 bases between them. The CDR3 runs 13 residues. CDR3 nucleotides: TGCAGCGTTGGGACACCAGACTCCTACGAGCAGTACTTC. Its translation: CSVGTPDSYEQYF.

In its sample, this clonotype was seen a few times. For the CDR3, the DNA is TGTGCCAGCAGTCCTAGCGGGAATCCGTACCAAGAGACCCAGTACTTC. Protein: CASSPSGNPYQETQYF. This rearrangement joins TRBV3-1 to TRBJ2-5, with 9 bases matching TRBD2. The CDR3 is 16 amino acids. CDR1 LGHDT and CDR2 YNNKEL come from the germline V gene (reference sequence). The J segment lost 0 bases and the V segment lost 6 bases, leaving 8 bases of the junction unmatched.

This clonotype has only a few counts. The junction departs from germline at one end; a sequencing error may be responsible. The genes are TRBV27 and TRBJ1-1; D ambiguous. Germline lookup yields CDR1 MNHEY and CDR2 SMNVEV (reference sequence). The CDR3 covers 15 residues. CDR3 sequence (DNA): TGTGCCAGCAATTTATCTCTCGGGTACGCCACTGAAGCTTTCTTT. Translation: CASNLSLGYATEAFF.